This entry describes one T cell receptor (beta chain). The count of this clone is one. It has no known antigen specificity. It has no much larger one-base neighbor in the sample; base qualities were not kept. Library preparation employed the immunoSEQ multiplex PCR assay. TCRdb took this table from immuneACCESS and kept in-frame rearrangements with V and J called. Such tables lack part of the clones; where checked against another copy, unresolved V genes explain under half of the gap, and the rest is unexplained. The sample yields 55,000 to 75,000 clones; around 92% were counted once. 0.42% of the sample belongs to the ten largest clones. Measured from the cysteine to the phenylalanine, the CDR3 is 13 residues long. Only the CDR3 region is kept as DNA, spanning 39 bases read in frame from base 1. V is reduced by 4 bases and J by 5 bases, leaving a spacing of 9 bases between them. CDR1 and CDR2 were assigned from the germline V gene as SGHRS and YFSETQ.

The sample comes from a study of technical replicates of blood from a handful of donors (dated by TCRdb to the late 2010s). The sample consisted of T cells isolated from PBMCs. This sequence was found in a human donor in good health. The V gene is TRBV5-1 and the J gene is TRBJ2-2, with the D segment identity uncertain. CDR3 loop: CASSRVGTGELFF. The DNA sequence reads TGCGCCAGCAGCCGGGTTGGAACCGGGGAGCTGTTTTTT.